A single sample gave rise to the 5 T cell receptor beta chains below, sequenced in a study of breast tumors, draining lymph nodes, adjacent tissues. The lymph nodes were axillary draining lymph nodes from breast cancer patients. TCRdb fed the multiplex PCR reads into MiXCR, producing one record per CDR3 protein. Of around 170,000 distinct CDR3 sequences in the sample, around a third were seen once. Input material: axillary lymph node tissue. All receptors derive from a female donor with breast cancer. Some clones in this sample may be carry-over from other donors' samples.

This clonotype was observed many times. The CDR3 DNA sequence: TGTGCCAGCAGCTCCGCCTCTTTGGTCCGCGAAAAACTGTTTTTT. Protein sequence: CASSSASLVREKLFF. The chain links TRBV7-3 to TRBJ1-4; D uncertain. The CDR3 length is 15 residues. Germline V CDR1 and CDR2: SGHTA, FQGTGA. The V and J ends lost 4 bases and 8 bases respectively, with 17 bases between them. The whole variable domain, remainder taken from reference TRBV7-3 and TRBJ1-4, is GAGVSQTPSNKVTEKGKYVELRCDPISGHTALYWYRQSLGQGPEFLIYFQGTGAADDSGLPNDRFFAVRPEGSVSTLKIQRTERGDSAVYLCASSSASLVREKLFFGSGTQLSVL.

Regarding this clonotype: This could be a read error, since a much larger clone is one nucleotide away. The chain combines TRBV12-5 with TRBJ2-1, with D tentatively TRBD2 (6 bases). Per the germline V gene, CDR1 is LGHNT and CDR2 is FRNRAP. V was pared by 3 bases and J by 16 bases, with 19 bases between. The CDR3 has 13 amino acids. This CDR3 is CASGFSPPRGSFF. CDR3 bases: TGTGCTAGTGGTTTCTCCCCACCCCGGGGGAGTTTCTTC.

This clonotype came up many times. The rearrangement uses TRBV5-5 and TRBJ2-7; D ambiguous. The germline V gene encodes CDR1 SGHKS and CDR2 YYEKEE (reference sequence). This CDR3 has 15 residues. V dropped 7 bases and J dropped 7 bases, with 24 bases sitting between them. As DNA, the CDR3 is TGTGCCAGCTCCCCTCGAGGAATAGGGTTTCGGGAGCAGTACTTC. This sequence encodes CASSPRGIGFREQYF.

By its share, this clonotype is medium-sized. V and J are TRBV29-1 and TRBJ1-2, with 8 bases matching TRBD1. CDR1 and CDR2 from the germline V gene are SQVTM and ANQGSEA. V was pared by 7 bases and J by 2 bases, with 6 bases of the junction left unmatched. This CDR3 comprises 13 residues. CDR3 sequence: CSAGTGTNYGYTF. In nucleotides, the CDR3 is TGCAGCGCCGGGACAGGTACGAACTATGGCTACACCTTC.

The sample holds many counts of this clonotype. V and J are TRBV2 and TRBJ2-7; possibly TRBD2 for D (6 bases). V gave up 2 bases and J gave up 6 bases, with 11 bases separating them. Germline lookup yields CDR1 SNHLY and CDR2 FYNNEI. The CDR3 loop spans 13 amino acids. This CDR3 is CASSETGVGEQYF. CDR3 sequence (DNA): TGTGCCAGCAGTGAAACGGGAGTGGGCGAGCAGTACTTC.